This T cell receptor beta chain is drawn from a study of CD8 T cells in Susac syndrome. Sequencing of TCR beta was carried out in blood CD8+ and CD4+ T cells. Those who served as multiple sclerosis controls were treatment-naive patients with stable or active relapsing-remitting disease. TEMRA cells were FACS-enriched, with CD8+ and CD4+ T cells isolated negatively. The RNA, about 0.5 to 1 ug, was put through reverse transcription using random hexamers. The TCR beta CDR3 was amplified by immunoSEQ multiplex PCR across 54 Vbeta, 13 Jbeta. Via MiXCR, TCRdb re-called the immunoSEQ multiplex PCR reads, giving one row per CDR3 protein. The sample includes hundreds of thousands of distinct CDR3 sequences, 92% of them seen just once. CDR3 length: 12 residues. Germline lookup yields CDR1 DFQATT and CDR2 SNEGSKA (reference sequence). V was trimmed by 3 bases and J by 7 bases, leaving 10 bases between them.

The chain joins TRBV20-1 to TRBJ2-1; a possible D gene is TRBD1 (5 bases). Sequencing input: CD8+ T cells from PBMCs. The receptor's source is a human donor with multiple sclerosis. The CDR3 sequence is CSASPRGNEQFF. CDR3 in DNA: TGCAGTGCTAGCCCAAGGGGTAATGAGCAGTTCTTC.